This T cell receptor (beta chain) was captured in a study of blood T cell repertoires in COVID-19. About the study: Both acute and convalescent COVID-19 samples were obtained from the United States, Italy and Spain. PBMCs, B-cell-depleted T cells, or T cells were the source of the cDNA or gDNA that made up the material.

Methods used by the authors: The assay estimated nucleated cells by amplifying reference gene primers. Only in-frame clones appear in the TCRdb table, and some are missing; sequencing was by immunoSEQ multiplex PCR. That table is the source of V, J and clone size, and D and trimming were worked out from the DNA. The data show around 320,000 clones, with about nine tenths seen just once and approximately 12% held by the top ten. Seattle enrolled patients during active infection and tracked them longitudinally. The J segment lost 5 bases and the V segment lost 3 bases, leaving 5 bases of the junction unmatched. The CDR3 length is 14 residues. Germline V gene lookup returns CDR1 MNHEY and CDR2 SMNVEV (reference sequence).

V usage is TRBV27 and J usage is TRBJ2-5, with 8 bases matching TRBD2. This clonotype originated in a woman aged 25-40 years with COVID-19, enrolled during active disease. The sequenced sample consisted of peripheral blood. CDR3 in amino acids: CASSFSGGPETQYF. The CDR3 DNA sequence: TGTGCCAGCAGTTTTTCGGGGGGGCCGGAGACCCAGTACTTC.